These T cell receptor beta chains were read from a single sample in a study of blood T cell repertoires in COVID-19. Assay: immunoSEQ multiplex PCR; the TCRdb copy retains only in-frame clones and omits some. The sample has 150,000 to 200,000 clones, around 80% seen once; the top ten hold approximately 10%. Specimen: peripheral blood. These receptors were collected from a man aged 55-75 years with active or convalescent COVID-19. CDR3s include the opening cysteine and the closing phenylalanine or tryptophan. D genes are given only for firm matches. The size entry is marked missing in some rows and otherwise reads once, few, many or a size class.

.	TRBV27	.	TRBJ1-4	CASSLGGPATNEKLFF	TGTGCCAGCAGTTTGGGAGGACCCGCAACTAATGAAAAACTGTTTTTT
many	TRBV15	TRBD2	TRBJ2-1	CATSSTLAGGRNEQFF	TGTGCCACCAGCAGTACCCTAGCGGGGGGGCGCAATGAGCAGTTCTTC
.	TRBV11-2	.	TRBJ1-3	CASSFAQYSGNTIYF	TGTGCCAGCAGCTTCGCACAGTACTCTGGAAACACCATATATTTT
.	TRBV9	TRBD2	TRBJ2-5	CASSVGLAGVETQYF	TGTGCCAGCAGCGTAGGGCTAGCGGGAGTTGAGACCCAGTACTTC
.	TRBV6-5	.	TRBJ1-4	CASMDSVNEKLFF	TGTGCCAGCATGGACAGTGTTAATGAAAAACTGTTTTTT
.	TRBV27	.	TRBJ1-4	CASSRVMGNEKLFF	TGTGCCAGCAGCAGGGTCATGGGAAATGAAAAACTGTTTTTT
.	TRBV13	TRBD1	TRBJ1-6	CASSNQGTGSYNSPLHF	TGTGCCAGCAGCAATCAAGGGACAGGGTCCTATAATTCACCCCTCCACTTT
once	TRBV5-1	.	TRBJ1-1	CASSRITGGDTEAFF	TGCGCCAGCAGCCGAATAACAGGAGGGGACACTGAAGCTTTCTTT
.	TRBV19	.	TRBJ1-3	CASSIGAGSGNTIYF	TGTGCCAGTAGTATAGGTGCAGGCTCTGGAAACACCATATATTTT
.	TRBV2	TRBD2	TRBJ2-3	CASGRGSGGRTDTQYF	TGTGCCAGCGGGAGGGGTAGCGGGGGCCGCACAGATACGCAGTATTTT
.	TRBV28	.	TRBJ2-7	CASSSPTSWAYEQYF	TGTGCCAGCAGTTCCCCGACTAGTTGGGCCTACGAGCAGTACTTC
.	TRBV6-1	.	TRBJ1-5	CAASPGIGNQPQHF	TGTGCCGCGAGTCCGGGGATCGGCAATCAGCCCCAGCATTTT
.	TRBV6-5	.	TRBJ1-4	CASKLGGRDEKLFF	TGTGCCAGCAAATTGGGAGGTCGGGATGAAAAACTGTTTTTT
.	TRBV2	.	TRBJ1-2	CASTTQGGYGYTF	TGTGCCAGCACCACACAGGGTGGCTATGGCTACACCTTC
once	TRBV18	.	TRBJ1-1	CASRPQGNTEAFF	TGTGCCAGCCGTCCACAGGGGAACACTGAAGCTTTCTTT
.	TRBV5-1	.	TRBJ2-2	CASSLGSGNRDTGELFF	TGCGCCAGCAGCTTGGGATCAGGGAACAGGGACACCGGGGAGCTGTTTTTT
once	TRBV3-1/TRBV3-2	.	TRBJ2-1	CASSAGFEQFF	TGTGCCAGCAGTGCGGGGTTTGAGCAGTTCTTC
.	TRBV10-3	.	TRBJ2-1	CAISGLEEANEQFF	TGTGCCATCAGTGGGCTAGAGGAAGCCAATGAGCAGTTCTTC
few	TRBV5-4	.	TRBJ2-5	CASKVQGRETQYF	TGTGCCAGCAAAGTACAGGGCCGGGAGACCCAGTACTTC
.	TRBV28	.	TRBJ2-3	CASSFPLTPGTTYTDTQYF	TGTGCCAGCAGTTTTCCCCTCACCCCCGGGACAACCTACACAGATACGCAGTATTTT
.	TRBV18	.	TRBJ2-7	CASSPGGPNRDSYEQYF	TGTGCCAGCTCACCAGGAGGTCCGAACAGGGACTCCTACGAGCAGTACTTC
.	TRBV19	TRBD1	TRBJ2-1	CASSTGQGAYNEQFF	TGTGCCAGTAGTACCGGACAGGGGGCCTACAATGAGCAGTTCTTC
.	TRBV5-4	.	TRBJ2-5	CASSQQIGGVETQYF	TGTGCCAGCAGCCAACAGATCGGGGGAGTAGAGACCCAGTACTTC
.	TRBV5-4	TRBD2	TRBJ2-7	CASSTGLAVSYEQYF	TGTGCCAGCAGCACTGGACTAGCGGTCTCCTACGAGCAGTACTTC
.	TRBV29-1	.	TRBJ2-2	CSVELRTANTGELFF	TGCAGCGTTGAATTAAGGACAGCGAACACCGGGGAGCTGTTTTTT
few	TRBV18	TRBD1	TRBJ1-1	CASSPSTGVTEAFF	TGTGCCAGCTCACCCTCGACAGGGGTCACTGAAGCTTTCTTT
.	TRBV5-1	TRBD2	TRBJ2-7	CASRKDSGLSEQYF	TGCGCCAGCAGGAAGGATAGCGGGCTTTCCGAGCAGTACTTC
.	TRBV6-5	.	TRBJ2-7	CASSGGQSLYEQYF	TGTGCCAGCAGCGGGGGACAGTCTCTCTACGAGCAGTACTTC
.	TRBV3-1/TRBV3-2	TRBD1	TRBJ2-3	CASSQPLIGDRPQDTDTQYF	TGTGCCAGCAGTCAGCCTTTGATTGGGGACAGACCCCAGGACACAGATACGCAGTATTTT